This is a list of T cell receptor beta chains from one sample in a study of cytomegalovirus exposure and HLA in healthy donors. Using immunoSEQ multiplex PCR, the repertoire was profiled, and TCRdb retains in-frame clones only, with some absent. In the table there are 90,000 or so clones, 96% of which are singletons. What was sequenced was PBMCs. The receptors originated from a man between 18 and 35 years old in good health and CMV-seronegative. The CDR3 runs from the conserved cysteine through the conserved F or W. D genes are given only for firm matches. Clone size is shown for a subset of rows, as once, few, many or a class of expanded clone.

V,J,D,size,CDR3,DNA
TRBV27,TRBJ2-2,-,-,CASSRSKTGELFF,TGTGCCAGCAGCCGATCTAAGACCGGGGAGCTGTTTTTT
TRBV28,TRBJ1-5,-,-,CASSWPTSGNQPQHF,TGTGCCAGCAGTTGGCCTACCTCGGGAAATCAGCCCCAGCATTTT
TRBV5-4,TRBJ2-2,TRBD1,-,CASGRQGASGELFF,TGTGCCAGCGGGAGACAGGGGGCATCCGGGGAGCTGTTTTTT
TRBV29-1,TRBJ1-1,-,once,CSVGTMTGNTEAFF,TGCAGCGTCGGTACCATGACGGGGAACACTGAAGCTTTCTTT
TRBV6-5,TRBJ1-4,-,-,CASSFRTATNEKLFF,TGTGCCAGCAGTTTCCGGACAGCAACTAATGAAAAACTGTTTTTT
TRBV9,TRBJ1-4,-,-,CASSADSNEKLFF,TGTGCCAGCAGCGCGGACAGTAATGAAAAACTGTTTTTT
TRBV9,TRBJ2-1,TRBD1,-,CASSARQGSLNEQFF,TGTGCCAGCAGCGCCCGACAGGGATCCCTCAATGAGCAGTTCTTC
TRBV6-5,TRBJ1-1,-,-,CASSSRVRAVNTEAFF,TGTGCCAGCAGTTCCAGGGTTCGGGCCGTGAACACTGAAGCTTTCTTT
TRBV19,TRBJ2-7,TRBD1,-,CASSPPGTGGSYEQYF,TGTGCCAGTAGTCCTCCCGGGACAGGGGGCTCCTACGAGCAGTACTTC
TRBV5-1,TRBJ2-7,TRBD2,-,CASSLGTSGRAGSGEQYF,TGCGCCAGCAGCTTGGGAACTAGCGGGAGGGCCGGATCAGGCGAGCAGTACTTC
TRBV27,TRBJ2-1,-,-,CASSLYNEQFF,TGTGCCAGCAGTCTCTACAATGAGCAGTTCTTC
TRBV5-6,TRBJ1-4,-,-,CASSLWLREKLFF,TGTGCCAGCAGCTTGTGGTTGCGGGAAAAACTGTTTTTT
TRBV5-4,TRBJ2-1,TRBD2,-,CASSSSSGAYNEQFF,TGTGCCAGCAGCTCATCTAGCGGGGCCTACAATGAGCAGTTCTTC
TRBV7-2,TRBJ2-7,TRBD2,-,CASSLAGAGSYEQYF,TGTGCCAGCAGCTTAGCCGGAGCGGGGTCCTACGAGCAGTACTTC
TRBV5-4,TRBJ2-3,-,-,CASSLDALYTDTQYF,TGTGCCAGCAGCTTGGATGCGCTTTACACAGATACGCAGTATTTT
TRBV5-4,TRBJ1-2,-,-,CASSLAGRANYGYTF,TGTGCCAGCAGCTTGGCGGGCAGGGCAAACTATGGCTACACCTTC
TRBV18,TRBJ1-5,-,-,CASSPLQNQPQHF,TGTGCCAGCTCACCACTACAGAATCAGCCCCAGCATTTT
TRBV9,TRBJ1-2,TRBD1,-,CASSGTGQGRVYGYTF,TGTGCCAGCAGCGGAACTGGACAGGGGCGGGTCTATGGCTACACCTTC
TRBV29-1,TRBJ2-1,TRBD1,-,CSVDPSRRTGGNEQFF,TGCAGCGTCGACCCATCTCGCAGGACAGGGGGCAATGAGCAGTTCTTC
TRBV19,TRBJ1-1,TRBD1,-,CATRGPSPEAFF,TGTGCCACGAGGGGGCCAAGTCCTGAAGCTTTCTTT
TRBV6-1,TRBJ2-3,-,-,CASSQGSGTDTQYF,TGTGCCAGCAGCCAGGGGTCTGGCACAGATACGCAGTATTTT
TRBV5-1,TRBJ2-4,TRBD2,-,CASSLGTGTFGTSGRGAKNIQYF,TGCGCCAGCAGCTTGGGAACAGGGACGTTTGGGACTAGCGGGAGAGGTGCCAAAAACATTCAGTACTTC
TRBV25-1,TRBJ2-1,TRBD1,once,CASSATTGTGSGNEQFF,TGTGCCAGCAGTGCAACGACCGGGACAGGGAGTGGGAATGAGCAGTTCTTC
TRBV29-1,TRBJ1-3,TRBD1,-,CSVTAPGQGSGNTIYF,TGCAGCGTTACGGCACCGGGACAGGGCTCTGGAAACACCATATATTTT
TRBV27,TRBJ2-1,-,once,CASSLYTRTSSYNEQFF,TGTGCCAGCAGTTTATATACGCGAACTAGCTCCTACAATGAGCAGTTCTTC